One TCR beta chain is described in this entry. Its antigen is currently unknown. The data were taken from a study of T cell repertoires in cytomegalovirus infection. Overall study: TCR beta signatures that were public indicated CMV infection and matching HLA type. Study-level points and caveats: Carriers of CMV plus the relevant HLA were identified by cumulative public TCR beta family frequency. CMV-specific TCR beta clonotypes restricted by HLA-C dominated the ex vivo response.

J was trimmed by 9 bases and V by 3 bases; bases with no gene match: 11. Germline loops: CDR1 LNHDA, CDR2 SQIVND (reference sequence). The CDR3 consists of 15 residues. TCRdb redid the calling of the reads with MiXCR, one entry per CDR3 protein. The data contain some 200,000 distinct CDR3 sequences, roughly 9.8% of them seen just once; the ten biggest clones take up around 4.4%. The chain recombines TRBV19 with TRBJ2-1; 7 nucleotides align to TRBD1. This receptor was obtained from a human donor in good health (CMV status not recorded). Some clones in this sample may be carry-over from other donors' samples. Source material: PBMCs. The CDR3 loop is CASSIAEGALSEQFF. The CDR3 DNA reads as TGTGCCAGTAGTATTGCAGAGGGGGCGCTCAGTGAGCAGTTCTTC.